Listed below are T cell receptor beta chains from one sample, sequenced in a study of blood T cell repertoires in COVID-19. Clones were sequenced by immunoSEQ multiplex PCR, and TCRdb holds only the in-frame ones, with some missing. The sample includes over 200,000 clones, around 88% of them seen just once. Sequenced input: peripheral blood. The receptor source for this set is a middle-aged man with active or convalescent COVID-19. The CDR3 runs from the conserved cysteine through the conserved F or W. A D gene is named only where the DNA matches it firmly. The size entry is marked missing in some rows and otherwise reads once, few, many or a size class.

CASSLPGQGAGTEAFF TGTGCCAGCAGCCTTCCGGGACAGGGGGCCGGGACTGAAGCTTTCTTT once TRBJ1-1 TRBD1 TRBV3-1/TRBV3-2
CASTPRQGMNTEAFF TGTGCCAGTACACCTCGACAGGGAATGAACACTGAAGCTTTCTTT NA TRBJ1-1 TRBD1 TRBV19
CACVPDRTPLSGANVLTF TGTGCCTGCGTCCCCGACAGGACCCCTCTCTCTGGGGCCAACGTCCTGACTTTC once TRBJ2-6 NA TRBV30
CASRRDVDYEQYF TGTGCCAGTAGGCGGGACGTCGACTACGAGCAGTACTTC NA TRBJ2-7 NA TRBV19
CASSLGGQGGYGYTF TGTGCCAGCAGCTTAGGGGGACAGGGAGGCTATGGCTACACCTTC once TRBJ1-2 TRBD1 TRBV7-2
CASSGNRVGNQPQHF TGTGCCAGTAGTGGCAACAGGGTAGGCAATCAGCCCCAGCATTTT once TRBJ1-5 NA TRBV19
CASSQGPFLNQPQHF TGCGCCAGCAGCCAAGGCCCCTTCCTAAATCAGCCCCAGCATTTT NA TRBJ1-5 NA TRBV4-1
CASSLAWGRGNTIYF TGTGCCAGCAGCTTAGCGTGGGGCCGCGGAAACACCATATATTTT NA TRBJ1-3 NA TRBV7-2
CASSQEAVNEQFF TGCGCCAGCAGCCAAGAAGCGGTCAATGAGCAGTTCTTC NA TRBJ2-1 NA TRBV4-1
CASSSWGDSSEAFF TGTGCCAGCAGCTCTTGGGGTGACAGCTCTGAAGCTTTCTTT once TRBJ1-1 NA TRBV6-5
CATSEGQSLFF TGTGCCACCAGTGAGGGCCAGTCCCTGTTTTTT NA TRBJ1-4 NA TRBV24-1
CASSVGVSGSYQETQYF TGTGCCAGCAGCGTAGGAGTGAGCGGATCGTACCAAGAGACCCAGTACTTC NA TRBJ2-5 NA TRBV9
CASSWTGWMDTEAFF TGTGCCAGCAGTTGGACAGGGTGGATGGACACTGAAGCTTTCTTT NA TRBJ1-1 TRBD1 TRBV6-5
CAISSTVYGYTF TGTGCCATCAGTTCAACAGTATATGGCTACACCTTC once TRBJ1-2 NA TRBV10-3
CASSVRQAFSYEQYF TGTGCCAGCAGCGTGAGACAGGCGTTCTCCTACGAGCAGTACTTC NA TRBJ2-7 NA TRBV13
CAWTRTGGGLGYGYTF TGTGCCTGGACGAGGACAGGGGGCGGTTTAGGCTATGGCTACACCTTC once TRBJ1-2 TRBD1 TRBV30
CASSEGRGSYNEQFF TGTGCCAGCAGTGAAGGGCGGGGCTCCTACAATGAGCAGTTCTTC NA TRBJ2-1 NA TRBV6-1
CASMTGIGNTIYF TGTGCCAGTATGACAGGTATAGGAAACACCATATATTTT NA TRBJ1-3 NA TRBV19
CASRGGSGYTGELFF TGTGCCAGTAGGGGGGGTAGCGGATACACCGGGGAGCTGTTTTTT NA TRBJ2-2 NA TRBV19
CASSLDVAGDQETQYF TGTGCCAGCAGCTTAGACGTAGCGGGGGACCAAGAGACCCAGTACTTC NA TRBJ2-5 TRBD2 TRBV11-2
CASSPPNRLAGGSYNEQFF TGTGCCAGCTCACCACCCAACCGCCTAGCGGGTGGAAGCTACAATGAGCAGTTCTTC NA TRBJ2-1 TRBD2 TRBV18
CASSYPGTGNQPQHF TGTGCCAGCAGTTACCCCGGGACAGGGAATCAGCCCCAGCATTTT NA TRBJ1-5 TRBD1 TRBV6-2/TRBV6-3
CASSSSGGPYNEQFF TGTGCCAGCAGTTCTAGCGGGGGACCCTACAATGAGCAGTTCTTC NA TRBJ2-1 TRBD2 TRBV9
CASSPGLVDVLQYF TGTGCCAGCAGCCCGGGACTAGTAGACGTTCTGCAGTATTTT NA TRBJ2-3 TRBD2 TRBV11-3
CASSERPLTGGTYSNQPQHF TGTGCCAGCAGTGAAAGACCTTTGACAGGGGGGACTTATAGCAATCAGCCCCAGCATTTT NA TRBJ1-5 TRBD1 TRBV6-1
CASSSRPSSGGPYEQYF TGTGCCAGCAGCTCACGCCCCTCTAGCGGGGGACCATACGAGCAGTACTTC NA TRBJ2-7 TRBD2 TRBV2
CSVSTPVGTVPYEQYF TGCAGCGTCTCCACTCCGGTCGGGACAGTTCCCTACGAGCAGTACTTC NA TRBJ2-7 TRBD1 TRBV29-1
CASSGPQENTEAFF TGTGCCAGCAGTGGGCCCCAGGAGAACACTGAAGCTTTCTTT few TRBJ1-1 NA TRBV2
CASSINRNTIYF TGTGCCAGTAGTATAAACAGAAACACCATATATTTT NA TRBJ1-3 NA TRBV19
CASSFARSYEQYF TGTGCCAGCAGTTTCGCTAGAAGCTACGAGCAGTACTTC NA TRBJ2-7 NA TRBV27
CASSFGGQVTANQPQHF TGTGCCAGCAGTTTCGGGGGACAGGTTACGGCCAATCAGCCCCAGCATTTT NA TRBJ1-5 TRBD1 TRBV28
CAWSTEGSNSPLHF TGTGCCTGGAGTACTGAGGGAAGTAATTCACCCCTCCACTTT NA TRBJ1-6 NA TRBV30
CASSQGLAGFTGELFF TGTGCCAGCAGTCAAGGACTAGCGGGGTTCACCGGGGAGCTGTTTTTT NA TRBJ2-2 TRBD2 TRBV6-2/TRBV6-3
CASSIEGLASYNEQFF TGTGCCAGCAGCATCGAGGGACTAGCGTCTTACAATGAGCAGTTCTTC once TRBJ2-1 TRBD2 TRBV7-9
CSASTGTGVDGYTF TGCAGTGCTAGTACCGGGACAGGCGTGGATGGCTACACCTTC NA TRBJ1-2 TRBD1 TRBV20-1
CATSDLHSLDTQYF TGTGCCACCAGTGATTTGCATTCATTAGATACGCAGTATTTT NA TRBJ2-3 NA TRBV24-1
CASSPLGTGGEQYF TGTGCCAGTAGTCCCCTCGGGACAGGGGGAGAGCAGTACTTC few TRBJ2-7 TRBD1 TRBV19
CASSYQRSGRHEQYF TGTGCCAGCAGCTACCAGCGGAGCGGGAGGCACGAGCAGTACTTC NA TRBJ2-7 TRBD2 TRBV7-9
CASSDREAFF TGTGCCAGCAGTGACAGGGAAGCTTTCTTT few TRBJ1-1 NA TRBV6-1
CATSAGYRGEQYF TGTGCCACCAGTGCTGGGTATAGGGGCGAGCAGTACTTC few TRBJ2-7 NA TRBV24-1
CATSSGRQGFETQYF TGTGCCACCAGCAGCGGTAGACAGGGGTTCGAGACCCAGTACTTC NA TRBJ2-5 TRBD1 TRBV15
CASSLETGPNQPQHF TGCGCCAGCAGCTTAGAAACAGGGCCCAATCAGCCCCAGCATTTT NA TRBJ1-5 NA TRBV5-1
CATSRRQTREKLFF TGTGCCACCAGCCGAAGACAGACCCGTGAAAAACTGTTTTTT few TRBJ1-4 NA TRBV15
CASSPADTQYF TGTGCCAGCAGTCCAGCAGATACGCAGTATTTT once TRBJ2-3 NA TRBV5-4
CATSSLGLAGEGTYNEQFF TGTGCCACCAGTTCCCTTGGGCTAGCGGGGGAAGGCACCTACAATGAGCAGTTCTTC NA TRBJ2-1 TRBD2 TRBV24-1